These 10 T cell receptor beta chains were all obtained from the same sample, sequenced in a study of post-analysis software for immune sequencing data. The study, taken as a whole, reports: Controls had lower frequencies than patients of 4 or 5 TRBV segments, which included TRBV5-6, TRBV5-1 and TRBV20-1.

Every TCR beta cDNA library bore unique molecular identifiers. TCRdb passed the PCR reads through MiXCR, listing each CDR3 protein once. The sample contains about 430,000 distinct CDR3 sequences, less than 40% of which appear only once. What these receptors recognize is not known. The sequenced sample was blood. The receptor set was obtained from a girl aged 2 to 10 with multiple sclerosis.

The CDR3 here is CSVRTATHGYTF. CDR3 DNA sequence: TGCAGCGTTAGGACGGCTACCCATGGCTACACCTTC. The chain employs TRBV29-1 and TRBJ1-2; unclear D gene. Trimming removed 5 bases from V and 6 bases from J, with 13 bases in between. The CDR3 totals 12 residues. Germline loops: CDR1 SQVTM, CDR2 ANQGSEA.

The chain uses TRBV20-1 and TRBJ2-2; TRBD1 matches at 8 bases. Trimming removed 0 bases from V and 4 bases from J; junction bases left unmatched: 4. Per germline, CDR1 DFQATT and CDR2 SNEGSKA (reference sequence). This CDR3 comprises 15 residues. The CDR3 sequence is CSARERQGPTGELFF. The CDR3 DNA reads TGCAGTGCTAGAGAACGACAGGGGCCCACCGGGGAGCTGTTTTTT.

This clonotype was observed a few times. The CDR3 sequence: CASSLGAFGTNEKLFF. The CDR3, as DNA: TGTGCCAGCAGTTTGGGGGCTTTCGGAACTAATGAAAAACTGTTTTTT. The genes are TRBV12-3 or TRBV12-4 and TRBJ1-4; D may be TRBD1 (6 bases). V lost 3 bases to trimming and J lost 1 base, with 12 bases between them. This CDR3 is 16 amino acids long.

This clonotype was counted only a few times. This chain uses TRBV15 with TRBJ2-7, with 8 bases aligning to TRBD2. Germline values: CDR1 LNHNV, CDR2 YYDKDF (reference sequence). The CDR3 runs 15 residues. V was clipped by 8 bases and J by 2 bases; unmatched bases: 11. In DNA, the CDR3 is TGTGCCACCGCTAAGGACGCGGGAGGTACCTACGAGCAGTACTTC. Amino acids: CATAKDAGGTYEQYF.

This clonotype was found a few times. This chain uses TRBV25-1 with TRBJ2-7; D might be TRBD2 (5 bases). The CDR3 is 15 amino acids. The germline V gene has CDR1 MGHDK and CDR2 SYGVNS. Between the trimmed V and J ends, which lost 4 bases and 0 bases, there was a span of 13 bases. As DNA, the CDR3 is TGTGCCAGCAGTGCGGACTTCTCCAGCTCCTACGAGCAGTACTTC. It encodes CASSADFSSSYEQYF.

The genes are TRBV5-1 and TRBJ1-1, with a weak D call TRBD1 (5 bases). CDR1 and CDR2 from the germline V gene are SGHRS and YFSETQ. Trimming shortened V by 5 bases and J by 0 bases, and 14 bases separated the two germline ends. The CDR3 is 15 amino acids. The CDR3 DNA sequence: TGCGCCAGCAGTTCCCAAGGGGAAATGAACACTGAAGCTTTCTTT. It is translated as CASSSQGEMNTEAFF.

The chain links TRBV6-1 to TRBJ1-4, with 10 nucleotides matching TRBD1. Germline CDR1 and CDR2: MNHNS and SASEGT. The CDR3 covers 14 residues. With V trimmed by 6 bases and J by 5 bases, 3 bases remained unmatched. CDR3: CASRSGQGNEKLFF. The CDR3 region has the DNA TGTGCCAGCAGATCGGGACAGGGGAATGAAAAACTGTTTTTT.

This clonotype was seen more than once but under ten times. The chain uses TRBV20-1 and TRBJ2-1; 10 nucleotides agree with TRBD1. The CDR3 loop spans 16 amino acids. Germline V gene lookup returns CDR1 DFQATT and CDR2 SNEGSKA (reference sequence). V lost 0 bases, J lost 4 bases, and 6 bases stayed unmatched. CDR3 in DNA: TGCAGTGCTAGAGACGCGGCGGGACAGGGGTACAATGAGCAGTTCTTC. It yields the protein CSARDAAGQGYNEQFF.

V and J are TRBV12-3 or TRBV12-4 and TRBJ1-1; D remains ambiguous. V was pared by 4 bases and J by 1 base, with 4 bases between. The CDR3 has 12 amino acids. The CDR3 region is CASSSPNTEAFF. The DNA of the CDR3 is TGTGCCAGCAGTTCGCCGAACACTGAAGCTTTCTTT.

The CDR3 spells CASSLTSGGTEAFF. The CDR3 nucleotides read TGTGCCAGCAGCTTAACCTCGGGGGGGACTGAAGCTTTCTTT. This chain connects TRBV7-3 to TRBJ1-1, with a possible D match to TRBD1 (5 bases). Germline V gene data show CDR1 as SGHTA and CDR2 as FQGTGA. V dropped 0 bases and J dropped 5 bases, with 10 bases sitting between them. The CDR3 sequence is 14 residues long.